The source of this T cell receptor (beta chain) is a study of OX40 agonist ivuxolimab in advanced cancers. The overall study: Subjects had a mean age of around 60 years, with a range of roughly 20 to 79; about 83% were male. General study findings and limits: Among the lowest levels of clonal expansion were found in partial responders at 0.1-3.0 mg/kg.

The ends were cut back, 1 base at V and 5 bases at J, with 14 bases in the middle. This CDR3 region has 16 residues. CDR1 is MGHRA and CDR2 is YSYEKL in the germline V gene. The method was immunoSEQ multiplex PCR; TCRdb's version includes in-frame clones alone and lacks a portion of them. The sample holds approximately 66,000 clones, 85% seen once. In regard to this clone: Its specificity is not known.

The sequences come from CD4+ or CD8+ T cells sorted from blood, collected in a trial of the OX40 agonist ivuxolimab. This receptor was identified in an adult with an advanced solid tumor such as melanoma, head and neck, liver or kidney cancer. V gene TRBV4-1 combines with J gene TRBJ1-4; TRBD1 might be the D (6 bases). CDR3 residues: CASSQATGQENEKLFF. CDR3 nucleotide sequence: TGCGCCAGCAGCCAAGCGACGGGACAAGAAAATGAAAAACTGTTTTTT.